Listed here are 7 T cell receptor beta chains from one sample, sequenced in a study of cytomegalovirus exposure and HLA in healthy donors. PCR was performed using 60 Vbeta and 13 Jbeta primers. Only in-frame clones appear in the TCRdb table, and some are missing; sequencing was by immunoSEQ multiplex PCR. The data contain roughly 180,000 clones, about 9% of them singletons. The sample comprised PBMCs. These receptors were obtained from a woman aged 25-40 years in good health and CMV-seropositive.

This chain connects TRBV5-6 to TRBJ2-7, with 7 bases aligning to TRBD2. The CDR3 runs 15 residues. Germline V gives CDR1 SGHDT, CDR2 YYEEEE. The V segment lost 0 bases and the J segment 0 bases; nucleotides outside the gene matches: 3. CDR3 nucleotides: TGTGCCAGCAGCTTGGGGACGGGGGGCTCCTACGAGCAGTACTTC. This gives the protein CASSLGTGGSYEQYF.

This clone was detected a few times. This sequence joins TRBV2 and TRBJ2-2, with D tentatively TRBD2 (5 bases). The V gene's germline CDR1 is SNHLY and CDR2 FYNNEI. The length of the CDR3 is 12 residues. Trimming cost V 8 bases and J 3 bases, with 7 bases left between them. CDR3 nucleotide sequence: TGTGCCAGCGCGAGGGACACCGGGGAGCTGTTTTTT. This translates into CASARDTGELFF.

The rearrangement joins TRBV6-5 to TRBJ2-7; 7 bases match TRBD2. Trimming took 6 bases from V and 3 from J; bases not matched to a gene: 5. The germline V gene has CDR1 MNHEY and CDR2 SVGAGI. The CDR3 contains 13 residues. The DNA for the CDR3 is TGTGCCAGCAGACCGGGACTACGCTACGAGCAGTACTTC. This translates into CASRPGLRYEQYF.

The chain employs TRBV6-6 and TRBJ2-7; maybe TRBD1 (5 bases). This CDR3 is built from 15 residues. Germline V gives CDR1 MNHNY, CDR2 SVGAGI (reference sequence). The V and J ends lost 2 bases and 3 bases respectively, with 14 bases between them. CDR3 coding DNA: TGTGCCAGCAGTTACGTGTCAGGGAAGGGCTACGAGCAGTACTTC. Translation gives CASSYVSGKGYEQYF.

This clone has just a few counts. This chain uses TRBV15 with TRBJ2-4, with D possibly being TRBD1 (7 bases). The V end lost 5 bases, the J end lost 1 base, and 18 bases lay between the germline ends. This CDR3 has 17 amino acids. Germline CDR1 LNHNV, CDR2 YYDKDF (reference sequence). The CDR3 loop reads CATSSRAGGIAKNIQYF. The CDR3 coding sequence is TGTGCCACCAGCTCCCGAGCAGGGGGGATCGCCAAAAACATTCAGTACTTC.

This clone was observed once. The gene calls are TRBV29-1 and TRBJ2-1; a weak D match, TRBD2 (7 bases). Germline values: CDR1 SQVTM, CDR2 ANQGSEA. The CDR3 runs to 14 residues. V was clipped by 6 bases and J by 2 bases, with 14 bases between them. The DNA of the CDR3 is TGCAGCGTAGAGCGGGGACATACCTACAATGAGCAGTTCTTC. Its protein product is CSVERGHTYNEQFF.

This clone showed up just a few times. The CDR3 coding sequence is TGTGCCAGCAGGGGGGACTATTACGAGCAGTACTTC. Protein product: CASRGDYYEQYF. This chain joins TRBV6-1 and TRBJ2-7, with 7 bases aligning to TRBD2. The CDR3 consists of 12 residues. J gave up 4 bases and V 6 bases, and 3 bases lay outside the gene matches. The germline CDR1 and CDR2 sequences are MNHNS and SASEGT.